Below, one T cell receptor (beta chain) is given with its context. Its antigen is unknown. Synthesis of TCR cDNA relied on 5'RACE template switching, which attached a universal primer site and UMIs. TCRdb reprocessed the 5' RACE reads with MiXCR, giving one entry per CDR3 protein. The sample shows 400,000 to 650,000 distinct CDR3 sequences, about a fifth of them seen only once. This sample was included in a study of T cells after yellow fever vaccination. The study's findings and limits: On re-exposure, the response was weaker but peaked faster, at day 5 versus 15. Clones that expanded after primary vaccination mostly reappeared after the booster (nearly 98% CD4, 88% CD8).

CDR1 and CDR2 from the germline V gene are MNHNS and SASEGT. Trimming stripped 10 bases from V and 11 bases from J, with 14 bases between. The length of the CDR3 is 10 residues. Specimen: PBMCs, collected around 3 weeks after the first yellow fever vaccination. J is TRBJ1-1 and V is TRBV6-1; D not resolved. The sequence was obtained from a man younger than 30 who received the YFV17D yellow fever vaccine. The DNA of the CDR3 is TGTGCCACCTTAGACCGCGCCGCTTTCTTT. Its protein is CATLDRAAFF.